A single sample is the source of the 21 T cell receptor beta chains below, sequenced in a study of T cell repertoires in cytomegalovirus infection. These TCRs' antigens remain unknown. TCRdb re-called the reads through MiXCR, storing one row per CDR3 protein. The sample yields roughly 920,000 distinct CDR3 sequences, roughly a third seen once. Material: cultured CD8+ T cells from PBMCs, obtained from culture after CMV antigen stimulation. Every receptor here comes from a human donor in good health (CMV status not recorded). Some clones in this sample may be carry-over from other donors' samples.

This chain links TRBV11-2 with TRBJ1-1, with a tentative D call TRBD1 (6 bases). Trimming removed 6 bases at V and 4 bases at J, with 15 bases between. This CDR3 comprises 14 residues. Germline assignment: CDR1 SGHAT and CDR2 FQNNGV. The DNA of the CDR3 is TGTGCCAGCAGTGACCAGGGGAGGGGCACTGAAGCTTTCTTT. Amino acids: CASSDQGRGTEAFF.

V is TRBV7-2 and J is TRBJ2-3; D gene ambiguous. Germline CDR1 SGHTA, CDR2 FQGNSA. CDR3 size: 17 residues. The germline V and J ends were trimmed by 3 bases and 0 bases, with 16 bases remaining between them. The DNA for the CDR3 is TGTGCCAGCAGCTTTCCCATGCCATATTTGAGCACAGATACGCAGTATTTT. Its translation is CASSFPMPYLSTDTQYF.

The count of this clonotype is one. The CDR3 nucleotides are TGTGCCAACAGTTTGACTAGCGGGGGGAACGAGCAGTACGTC. Translating gives CANSLTSGGNEQYV. The chain recombines TRBV27 with TRBJ2-7; 13 nucleotides agree with TRBD2. Germline lookup yields CDR1 MNHEY and CDR2 SMNVEV (reference sequence). This CDR3 is 14 amino acids long.

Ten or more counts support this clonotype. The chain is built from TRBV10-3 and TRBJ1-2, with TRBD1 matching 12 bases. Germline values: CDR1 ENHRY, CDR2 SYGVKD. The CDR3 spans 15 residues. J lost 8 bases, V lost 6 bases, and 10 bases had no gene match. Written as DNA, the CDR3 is TGTGCCATCAGGGGGACAGGGGGCGCATCTTTAGGCTACACCTTC. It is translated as CAIRGTGGASLGYTF.

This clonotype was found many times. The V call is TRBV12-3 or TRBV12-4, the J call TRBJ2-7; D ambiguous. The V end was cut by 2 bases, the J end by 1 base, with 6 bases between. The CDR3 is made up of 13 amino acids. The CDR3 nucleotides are TGTGCCAGCAGTTTATCAGCATCCTACGAGCAGTACTTC. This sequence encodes CASSLSASYEQYF.

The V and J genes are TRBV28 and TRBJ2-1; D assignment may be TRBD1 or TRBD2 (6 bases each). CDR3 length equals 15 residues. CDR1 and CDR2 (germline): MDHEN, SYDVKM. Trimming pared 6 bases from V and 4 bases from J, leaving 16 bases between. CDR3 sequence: CASRFTRGGYNEQFF. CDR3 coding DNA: TGTGCCAGCAGATTTACTAGAGGGGGGTACAATGAGCAGTTCTTC.

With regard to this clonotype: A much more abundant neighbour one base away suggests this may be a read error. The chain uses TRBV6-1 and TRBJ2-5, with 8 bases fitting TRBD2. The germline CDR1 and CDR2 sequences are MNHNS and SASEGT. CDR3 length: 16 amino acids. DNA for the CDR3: TGTACCAGCAGTGAAGACAGACTAGCGTCCGCCGGGACCCAGTACTTC. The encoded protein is CTSSEDRLASAGTQYF.

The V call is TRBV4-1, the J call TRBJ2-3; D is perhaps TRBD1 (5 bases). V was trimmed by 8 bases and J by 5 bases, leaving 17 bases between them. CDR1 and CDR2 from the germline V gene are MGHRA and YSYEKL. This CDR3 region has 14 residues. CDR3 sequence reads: CASQRVQGVDTQYF. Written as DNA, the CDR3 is TGCGCCAGCCAACGTGTGCAGGGTGTAGATACGCAGTATTTT.

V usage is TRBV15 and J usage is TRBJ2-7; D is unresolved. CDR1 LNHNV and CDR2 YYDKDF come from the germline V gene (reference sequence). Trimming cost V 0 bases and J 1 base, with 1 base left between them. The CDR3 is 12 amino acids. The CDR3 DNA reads TGTGCCACCAGCAGAGATTCCTACGAGCAGTACGTC. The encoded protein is CATSRDSYEQYV.

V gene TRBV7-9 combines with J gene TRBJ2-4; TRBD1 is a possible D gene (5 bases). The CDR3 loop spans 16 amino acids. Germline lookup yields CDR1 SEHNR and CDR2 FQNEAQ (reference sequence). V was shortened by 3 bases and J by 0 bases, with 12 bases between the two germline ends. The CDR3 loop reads CASSFPEGVAKNIQYF. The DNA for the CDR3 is TGTGCCAGCAGCTTCCCGGAAGGGGTAGCCAAAAACATTCAGTACTTC.

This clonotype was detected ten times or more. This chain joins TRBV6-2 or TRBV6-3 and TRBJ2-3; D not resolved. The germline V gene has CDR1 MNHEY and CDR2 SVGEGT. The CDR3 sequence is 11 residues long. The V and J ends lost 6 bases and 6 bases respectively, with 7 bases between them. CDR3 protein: CASRMEDTQYF. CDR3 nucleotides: TGTGCCAGCAGGATGGAGGATACGCAGTATTTT.

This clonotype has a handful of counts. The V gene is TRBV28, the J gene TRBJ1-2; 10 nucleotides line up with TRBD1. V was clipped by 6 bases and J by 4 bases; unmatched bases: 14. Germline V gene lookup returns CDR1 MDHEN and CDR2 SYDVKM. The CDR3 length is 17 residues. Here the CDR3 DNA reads TGTGCCAGCAGCTCTCGGACCCGGACAGGGGGTGGCTATGGCTACACCTTC. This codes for CASSSRTRTGGGYGYTF.

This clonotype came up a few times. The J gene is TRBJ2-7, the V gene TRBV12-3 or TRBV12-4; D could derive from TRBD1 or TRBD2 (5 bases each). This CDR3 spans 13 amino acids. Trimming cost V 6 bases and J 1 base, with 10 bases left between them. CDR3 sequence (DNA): TGTGCCAGCAGCTGGGACGGATCCTACGAGCAGTACTTC. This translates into CASSWDGSYEQYF.

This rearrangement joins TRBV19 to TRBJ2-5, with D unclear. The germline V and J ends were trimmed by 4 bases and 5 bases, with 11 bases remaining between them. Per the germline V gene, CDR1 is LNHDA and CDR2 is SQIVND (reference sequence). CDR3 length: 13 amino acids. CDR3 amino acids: CASSKSLWETQYF. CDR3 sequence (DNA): TGTGCCAGTAGTAAGTCTTTATGGGAGACCCAGTACTTC.

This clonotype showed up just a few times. The CDR3 DNA is TGTGCCAGCAGTTTGCCAACAGGGGGAAATGGGAATGAGCAGTTCTTC. Its translation is CASSLPTGGNGNEQFF. The J gene is TRBJ2-1, the V gene TRBV27; the match to TRBD1 covers 8 bases. Trimming removed 3 bases from V and 7 bases from J; junction bases left unmatched: 11. Germline V CDR1 and CDR2: MNHEY, SMNVEV (reference sequence). This CDR3 has 16 amino acids.

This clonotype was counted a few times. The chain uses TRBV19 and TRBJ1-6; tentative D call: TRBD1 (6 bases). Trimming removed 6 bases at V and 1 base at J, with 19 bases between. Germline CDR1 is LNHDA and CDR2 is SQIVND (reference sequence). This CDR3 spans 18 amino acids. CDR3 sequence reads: CASRHRGQGRSYNSPLHF. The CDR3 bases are TGTGCCAGTAGGCACCGAGGGCAGGGGAGATCCTATAATTCACCCCTCCACTTT.

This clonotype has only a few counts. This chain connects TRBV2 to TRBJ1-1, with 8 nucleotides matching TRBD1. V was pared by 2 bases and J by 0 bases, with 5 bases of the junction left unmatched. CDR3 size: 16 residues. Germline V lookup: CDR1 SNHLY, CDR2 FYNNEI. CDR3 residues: CASSESTGGMNTEAFF. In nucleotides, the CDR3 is TGTGCCAGCAGTGAATCCACAGGGGGTATGAACACTGAAGCTTTCTTT. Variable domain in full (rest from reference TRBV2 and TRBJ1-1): EPEVTQTPSHQVTQMGQEVILRCVPISNHLYFYWYRQILGQKVEFLVSFYNNEISEKSEIFDDQFSVERPDGSNFTLKIRSTKLEDSAMYFCASSESTGGMNTEAFFGQGTRLTVV.

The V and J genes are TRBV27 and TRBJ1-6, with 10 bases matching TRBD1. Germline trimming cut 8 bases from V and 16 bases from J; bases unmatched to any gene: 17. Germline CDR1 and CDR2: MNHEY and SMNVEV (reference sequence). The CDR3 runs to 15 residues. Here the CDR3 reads CASGAFSDRGLILHF. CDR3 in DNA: TGTGCCAGCGGTGCGTTTTCGGACAGGGGGTTGATTCTCCACTTT.

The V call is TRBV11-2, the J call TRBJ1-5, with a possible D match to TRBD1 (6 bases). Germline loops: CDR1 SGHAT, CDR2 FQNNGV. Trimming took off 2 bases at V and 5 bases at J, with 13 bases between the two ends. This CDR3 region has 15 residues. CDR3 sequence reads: CASSLNPGDHQPQHF. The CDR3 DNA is TGTGCCAGCAGCTTAAACCCAGGGGACCATCAGCCCCAGCATTTT.

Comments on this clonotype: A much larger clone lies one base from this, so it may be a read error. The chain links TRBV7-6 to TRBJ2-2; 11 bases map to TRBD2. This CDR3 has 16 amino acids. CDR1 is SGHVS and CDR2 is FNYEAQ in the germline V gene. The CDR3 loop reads CVSSLELAGEPGELFF. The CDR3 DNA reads TGTGTCAGCAGCTTAGAACTAGCGGGGGAACCCGGGGAGCTGTTTTTT.

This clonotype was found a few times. CDR3 sequence: CASSSGGGSSTDTQYF. In DNA form, the CDR3 reads TGTGCCAGCAGCTCAGGCGGGGGTTCTAGCACAGATACGCAGTATTTT. This sequence joins TRBV9 and TRBJ2-3; 7 bases agree with TRBD2. The CDR3 has 16 amino acids. CDR1 is SGDLS, CDR2 YYNGEE, per germline. The V gene end was trimmed by 4 bases and the J gene end by 0 bases; junction bases not matched to a gene: 8.